This T cell receptor (beta chain) emerged from a study of regulatory T cells in long-lasting Graves disease. Germline CDR1 SGHTA, CDR2 FQGTGA. V was trimmed by 5 bases and J by 7 bases, leaving 9 bases between them. The CDR3 contains 12 residues. This clonotype came up many times. With iRepertoire HTBI primers and Arm-PCR of CDR3 regions, TCR beta libraries were built. TCRdb passed the multiplex PCR reads through MiXCR, listing each CDR3 protein once. The sample has hundreds of thousands of distinct CDR3 sequences, roughly 15% seen once; the top ten hold about 20%. Time point in this sample: newly diagnosed GD, antithyroid drugs for less than 3 months. RNA isolated from PBMCs was used to make the TCR library. Another study also made use of these data, one on T cells in Graves' hyperthyroidism and ophthalmopathy.

The receptor was isolated from a woman in her 30s with Graves disease. The J gene is TRBJ2-1, the V gene TRBV7-3; D uncertain. The sequencing used peripheral blood mononuclear cells (PBMCs), collected at new diagnosis, from a patient treated with antithyroid drugs. CDR3 in amino acids: CASSSARNEQFF. Here the CDR3 DNA reads TGTGCCAGCAGCAGCGCGAGGAATGAGCAGTTCTTC.